This T cell receptor beta chain was documented in a study of beta chain features in type 1 diabetes. This clone showed up just a few times. Its cognate antigen is unknown. cDNA synthesis used the whole RNA isolate, giving expressed TCRB sequences. Here immunoSEQ multiplex PCR was the method, and the copy in TCRdb shows in-frame clones only, minus some. Here the sample spans roughly 50,000 clones, around 40% being singletons. Overall study results and limits: Among all four CD4+ subsets, Type 1 diabetes patients had TCRB CDR3s that were moderately but significantly shorter.

Germline V gene lookup returns CDR1 SGHVS and CDR2 FQNEAQ. CDR3 length: 15 residues. V was clipped by 6 bases and J by 4 bases; unmatched bases: 5. The TCR was taken from a man in his thirties or forties with type 1 diabetes. Specimen: Tregs from blood. The chain links TRBV7-8 to TRBJ2-7, with 14 bases matching TRBD2. The CDR3 spells CASRGLAGGTYEQYF. The CDR3 DNA is TGTGCCAGCAGAGGACTAGCGGGAGGAACGTACGAGCAGTACTTC.